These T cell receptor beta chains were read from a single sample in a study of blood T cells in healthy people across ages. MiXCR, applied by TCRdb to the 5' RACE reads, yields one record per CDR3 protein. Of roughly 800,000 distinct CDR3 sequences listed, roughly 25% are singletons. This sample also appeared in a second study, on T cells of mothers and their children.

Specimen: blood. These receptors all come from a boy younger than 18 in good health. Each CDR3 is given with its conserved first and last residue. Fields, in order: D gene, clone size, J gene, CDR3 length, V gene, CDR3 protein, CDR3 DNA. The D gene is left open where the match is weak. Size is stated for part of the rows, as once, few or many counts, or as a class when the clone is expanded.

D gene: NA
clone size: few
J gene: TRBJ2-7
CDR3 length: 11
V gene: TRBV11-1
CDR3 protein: CASSHTGEQYF
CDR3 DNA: TGTGCCAGCAGCCACACCGGCGAGCAGTACTTC

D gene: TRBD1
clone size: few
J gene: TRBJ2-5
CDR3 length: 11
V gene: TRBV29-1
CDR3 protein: CSVGQGAAQYF
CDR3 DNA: TGCAGCGTTGGACAGGGGGCGGCCCAGTACTTC

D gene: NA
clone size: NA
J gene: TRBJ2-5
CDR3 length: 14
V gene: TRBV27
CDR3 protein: CASSLSAFQGTQYF
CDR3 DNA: TGTGCCAGCAGTTTATCGGCCTTCCAAGGGACCCAGTACTTC

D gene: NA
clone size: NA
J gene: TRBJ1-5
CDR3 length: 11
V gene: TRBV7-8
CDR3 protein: CASSSGQLRHF
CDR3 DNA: TGTGCCAGCAGCTCCGGACAGCTTCGGCATTTT

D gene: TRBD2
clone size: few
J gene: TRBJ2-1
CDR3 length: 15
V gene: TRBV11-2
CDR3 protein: CANSPGDSGGSGQFF
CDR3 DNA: TGTGCCAACAGCCCGGGGGATAGCGGGGGGTCTGGGCAGTTCTTC

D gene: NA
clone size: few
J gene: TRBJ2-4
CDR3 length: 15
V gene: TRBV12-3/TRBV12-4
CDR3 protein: CASTLRDTISHIQYF
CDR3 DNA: TGTGCCAGCACCCTTCGGGACACCATTTCTCACATTCAGTACTTC

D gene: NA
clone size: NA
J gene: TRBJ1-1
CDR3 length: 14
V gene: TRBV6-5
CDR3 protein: CASSYDTLNTEAFF
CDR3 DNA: TGTGCCAGCAGTTACGACACCTTGAACACTGAAGCTTTCTTT

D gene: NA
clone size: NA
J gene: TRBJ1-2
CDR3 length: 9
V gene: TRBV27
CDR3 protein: CASGPDWQF
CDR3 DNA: TGTGCCAGCGGTCCGGACTGGCAATTC

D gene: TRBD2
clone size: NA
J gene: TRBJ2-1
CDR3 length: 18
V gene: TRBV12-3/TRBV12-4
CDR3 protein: CASTRGWSSGGRRNEQFF
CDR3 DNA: TGTGCCAGCACCCGGGGGTGGTCTAGCGGGGGGCGGCGCAATGAGCAGTTCTTC

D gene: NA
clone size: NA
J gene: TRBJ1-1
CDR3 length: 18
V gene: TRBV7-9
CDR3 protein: CASSSPLGTRGTNTEAFF
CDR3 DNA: TGTGCCAGCAGCTCGCCTCTCGGGACAAGGGGTACGAACACTGAAGCTTTCTTT

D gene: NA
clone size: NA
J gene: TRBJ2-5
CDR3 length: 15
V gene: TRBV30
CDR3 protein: CAWSVAAEYQETQYF
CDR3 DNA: TGTGCCTGGAGTGTTGCGGCTGAGTACCAAGAGACCCAGTACTTC

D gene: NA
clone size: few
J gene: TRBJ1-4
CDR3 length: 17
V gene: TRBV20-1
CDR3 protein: CSADWLKGAAANEKLFF
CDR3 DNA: TGCAGTGCCGACTGGCTGAAAGGGGCAGCTGCAAATGAAAAACTGTTTTTT

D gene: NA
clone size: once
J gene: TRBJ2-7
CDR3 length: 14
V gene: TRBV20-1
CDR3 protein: CSASNVRSSYEQYF
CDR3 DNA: TGCAGTGCTAGCAACGTTAGGAGCTCCTACGAGCAGTACTTC

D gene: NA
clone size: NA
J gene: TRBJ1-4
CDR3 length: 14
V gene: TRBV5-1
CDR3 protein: CASSRELGDEKLFF
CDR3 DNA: TGCGCCAGCAGCCGGGAATTGGGCGATGAAAAACTGTTTTTT

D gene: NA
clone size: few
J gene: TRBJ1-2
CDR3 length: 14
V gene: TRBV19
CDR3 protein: CASSMGRTNYGYTF
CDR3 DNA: TGTGCCAGTAGTATGGGCAGGACTAACTATGGCTACACCTTC

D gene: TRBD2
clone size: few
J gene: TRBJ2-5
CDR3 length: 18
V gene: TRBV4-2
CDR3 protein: CASSQDRALAGGLETQYF
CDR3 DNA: TGTGCCAGCAGCCAAGATCGGGCGCTAGCGGGGGGGCTGGAGACCCAGTACTTC

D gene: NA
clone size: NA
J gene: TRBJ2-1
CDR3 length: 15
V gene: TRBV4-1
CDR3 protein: CASSQIKSSVDEQFF
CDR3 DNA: TGCGCCAGCAGCCAAATTAAGTCTAGCGTCGATGAGCAGTTCTTC

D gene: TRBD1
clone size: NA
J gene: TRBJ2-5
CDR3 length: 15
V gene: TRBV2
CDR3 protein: CASSDGQGAWETQYF
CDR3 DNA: TGTGCCAGCAGTGATGGACAGGGGGCATGGGAGACCCAGTACTTC

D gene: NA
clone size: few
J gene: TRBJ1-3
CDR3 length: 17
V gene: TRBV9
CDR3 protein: CASSVEVVRSSGNTIYF
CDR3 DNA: TGTGCCAGCAGCGTAGAGGTGGTCAGAAGCTCTGGAAACACCATATATTTT

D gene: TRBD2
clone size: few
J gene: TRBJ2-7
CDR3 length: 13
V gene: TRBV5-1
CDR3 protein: CASSSSGPLEQYF
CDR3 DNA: TGCGCCAGCAGCTCTAGCGGGCCGCTCGAGCAGTACTTC

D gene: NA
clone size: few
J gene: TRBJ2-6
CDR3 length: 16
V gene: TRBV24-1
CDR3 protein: CATSDFSNSGANVLTF
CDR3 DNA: TGTGCCACCAGTGATTTTTCCAACTCTGGGGCCAACGTCCTGACTTTC

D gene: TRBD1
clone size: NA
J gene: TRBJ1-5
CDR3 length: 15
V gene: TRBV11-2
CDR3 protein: CASSLRGQHDQPQHF
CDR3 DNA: TGTGCCAGCAGCTTACGGGGACAGCACGATCAGCCCCAGCATTTT

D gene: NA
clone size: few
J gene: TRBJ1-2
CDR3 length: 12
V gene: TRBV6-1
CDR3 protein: CASTITEYGCTF
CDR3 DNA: TGTGCCAGCACCATTACGGAATATGGCTGCACCTTC

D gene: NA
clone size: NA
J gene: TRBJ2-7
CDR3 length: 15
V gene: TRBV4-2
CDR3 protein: CASSQESAGSYEQYF
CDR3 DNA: TGTGCCAGCAGCCAGGAATCAGCAGGGTCCTACGAGCAGTACTTC

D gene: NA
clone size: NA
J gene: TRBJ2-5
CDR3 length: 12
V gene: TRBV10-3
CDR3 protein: CAISERQGNGYF
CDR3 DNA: TGTGCCATCAGTGAGCGCCAGGGGAACGGGTACTTC

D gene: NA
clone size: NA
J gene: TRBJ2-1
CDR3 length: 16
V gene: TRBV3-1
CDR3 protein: CASSQVTPREYNEQFF
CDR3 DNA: TGTGCCAGCAGCCAAGTTACACCTAGGGAGTACAATGAGCAGTTCTTC

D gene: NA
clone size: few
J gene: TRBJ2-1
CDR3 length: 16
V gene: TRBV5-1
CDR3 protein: CASSLGVVSSYNEQFF
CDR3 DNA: TGCGCCAGCAGCTTGGGTGTGGTGAGCTCCTACAATGAGCAGTTCTTC

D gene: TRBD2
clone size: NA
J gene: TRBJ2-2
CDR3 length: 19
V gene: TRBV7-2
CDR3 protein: CASSLMSNQRGSNTGELFF
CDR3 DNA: TGTGCCAGCAGCTTAATGAGCAACCAGCGGGGGTCCAACACCGGGGAGCTGTTTTTT

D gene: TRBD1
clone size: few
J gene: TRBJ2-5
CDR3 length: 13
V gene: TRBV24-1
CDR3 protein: CATSGGGRETQYF
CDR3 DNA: TGTGCCACCAGTGGAGGGGGCCGGGAGACCCAGTACTTC

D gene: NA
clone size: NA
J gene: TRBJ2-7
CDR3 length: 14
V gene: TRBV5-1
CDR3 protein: CASSLFGEPGEQYF
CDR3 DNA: TGCGCCAGCAGCTTGTTCGGGGAACCTGGCGAGCAGTACTTC

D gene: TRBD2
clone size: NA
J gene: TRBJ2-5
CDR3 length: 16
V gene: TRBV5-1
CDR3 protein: CASSLNERGVQETQYF
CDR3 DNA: TGCGCCAGCAGCTTGAACGAGCGGGGGGTCCAAGAGACCCAGTACTTC

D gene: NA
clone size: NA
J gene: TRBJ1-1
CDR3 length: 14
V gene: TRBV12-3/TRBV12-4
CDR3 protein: CASRVDRAVGEAFF
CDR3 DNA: TGTGCCAGCAGGGTTGATAGAGCAGTGGGGGAAGCTTTCTTT